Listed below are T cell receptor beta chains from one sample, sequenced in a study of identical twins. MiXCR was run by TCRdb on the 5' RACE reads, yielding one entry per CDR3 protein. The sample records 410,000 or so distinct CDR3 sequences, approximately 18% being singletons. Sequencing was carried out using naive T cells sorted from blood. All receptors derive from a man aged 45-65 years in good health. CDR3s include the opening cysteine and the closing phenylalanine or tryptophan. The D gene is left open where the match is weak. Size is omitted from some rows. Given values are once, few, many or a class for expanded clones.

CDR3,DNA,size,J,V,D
CASSPQGAGVAEAFF,TGCGCCAGCAGCCCCCAGGGGGCGGGTGTAGCTGAAGCTTTCTTT,few,TRBJ1-1,TRBV4-3,TRBD1
CASSERDRVNSPLHF,TGTGCCAGCAGCGAACGGGACAGGGTTAATTCACCCCTCCACTTT,NA,TRBJ1-6,TRBV7-9,TRBD1
CASSRMLDTQYF,TGTGCCAGCAGTAGGATGTTAGATACGCAGTATTTT,NA,TRBJ2-3,TRBV28,NA
CSATGGGSSTDTQYF,TGCAGTGCTACGGGGGGCGGGTCTAGCACAGATACGCAGTATTTT,few,TRBJ2-3,TRBV20-1,NA
CASSFLSGAYNEQFF,TGTGCCAGCAGTTTCCTAAGCGGGGCCTACAATGAGCAGTTCTTC,once,TRBJ2-1,TRBV12-3/TRBV12-4,TRBD2
CSAKVANSNQPQHF,TGCAGTGCTAAGGTTGCAAATAGCAATCAGCCCCAGCATTTT,NA,TRBJ1-5,TRBV20-1,NA
CASSLLAGVQETQYF,TGTGCCAGCAGTTTATTAGCGGGGGTCCAAGAGACCCAGTACTTC,NA,TRBJ2-5,TRBV12-3/TRBV12-4,TRBD2
CASSETGWYNEQFF,TGTGCCAGCAGTGAGACAGGGTGGTACAATGAGCAGTTCTTC,few,TRBJ2-1,TRBV25-1,TRBD1
CASSRTSGYEQYF,TGTGCCAGCAGTCGGACTAGCGGTTACGAGCAGTACTTC,many,TRBJ2-7,TRBV6-2/TRBV6-3,TRBD2
CASSFGAGNSYEQYF,TGTGCCAGCAGCTTCGGGGCGGGCAATTCCTACGAGCAGTACTTC,many,TRBJ2-7,TRBV7-2,NA
CASSFLGQGNEQYF,TGTGCCAGCAGTTTTCTAGGACAGGGGAACGAGCAGTACTTC,many,TRBJ2-7,TRBV27,TRBD1
CASSLGAVSGANVLTF,TGTGCCAGCAGCTTAGGAGCGGTCTCTGGGGCCAACGTCCTGACTTTC,few,TRBJ2-6,TRBV7-9,NA
CASSRALGRENTEAFF,TGTGCCAGCTCACGGGCCCTAGGCAGAGAGAACACTGAAGCTTTCTTT,NA,TRBJ1-1,TRBV18,NA
CASSQDPLAKLFF,TGCGCCAGCAGCCAAGACCCACTAGCAAAACTGTTTTTT,few,TRBJ1-4,TRBV4-3,NA
CASHDREGSPLHF,TGTGCCAGCCACGACAGGGAAGGTTCACCCCTCCACTTT,NA,TRBJ1-6,TRBV6-2/TRBV6-3,TRBD1